This note documents a single T cell receptor beta chain sequence. V gave up 1 base and J gave up 2 bases, with 9 bases separating them. The CDR3 loop spans 15 amino acids. Germline CDR1 and CDR2: SGHTA and FQGNSA. These data originate in a study of OX40 agonist ivuxolimab in advanced cancers. Overall study context: The patients received agonistic anti-OX40 (CD134) antibody ivuxolimab. The dose-escalation cohort was roughly 83% male, with a mean age of around 54 years, ranging about 20 to 85. Administration of intravenous ivuxolimab to patients occurred every 2 weeks at 0.01 to 10 mg/kg.

The sampling schedule covered blood at baseline, cycle 4 day 1, and cycle 7 day 1. Sequenced by immunoSEQ multiplex PCR; TCRdb stores in-frame clones only, minus some. Of around 86,000 clones listed, 85% to 95% were seen once; the top ten hold 13% to 15%. The sample here was CD4+ or CD8+ T cells sorted from blood, taken in a trial of the OX40 agonist ivuxolimab. V gene TRBV7-2 combines with J gene TRBJ1-5; unclear D gene. This TCR came from an adult with an advanced solid tumor such as melanoma, head and neck, liver or kidney cancer. The CDR3 sequence is CASSLEFGGNQPQHF. The CDR3 bases are TGTGCCAGCAGCTTAGAATTCGGGGGCAATCAGCCCCAGCATTTT.